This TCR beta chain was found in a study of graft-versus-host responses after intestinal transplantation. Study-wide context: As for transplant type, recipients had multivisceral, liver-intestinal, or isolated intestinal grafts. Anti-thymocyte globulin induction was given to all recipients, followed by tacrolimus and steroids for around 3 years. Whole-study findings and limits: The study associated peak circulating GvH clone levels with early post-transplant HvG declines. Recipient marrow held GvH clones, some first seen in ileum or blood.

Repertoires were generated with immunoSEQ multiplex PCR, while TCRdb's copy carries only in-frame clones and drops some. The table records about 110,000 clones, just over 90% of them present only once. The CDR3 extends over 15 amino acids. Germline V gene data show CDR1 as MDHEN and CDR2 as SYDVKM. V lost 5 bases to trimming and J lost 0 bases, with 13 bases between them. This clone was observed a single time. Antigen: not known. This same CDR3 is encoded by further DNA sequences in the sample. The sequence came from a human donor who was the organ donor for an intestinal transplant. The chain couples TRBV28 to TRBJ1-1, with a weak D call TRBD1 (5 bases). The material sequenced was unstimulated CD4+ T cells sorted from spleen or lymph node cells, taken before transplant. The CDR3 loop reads CASSLRQHMNTEAFF. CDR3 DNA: TGTGCCAGCAGTCTACGACAGCACATGAACACTGAAGCTTTCTTT. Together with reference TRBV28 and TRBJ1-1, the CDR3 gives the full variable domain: DVKVTQSSRYLVKRTGEKVFLECVQDMDHENMFWYRQDPGLGLRLIYFSYDVKMKEKGDIPEGYSVSREKKERFSLILESASTNQTSMYLCASSLRQHMNTEAFFGQGTRLTVV.